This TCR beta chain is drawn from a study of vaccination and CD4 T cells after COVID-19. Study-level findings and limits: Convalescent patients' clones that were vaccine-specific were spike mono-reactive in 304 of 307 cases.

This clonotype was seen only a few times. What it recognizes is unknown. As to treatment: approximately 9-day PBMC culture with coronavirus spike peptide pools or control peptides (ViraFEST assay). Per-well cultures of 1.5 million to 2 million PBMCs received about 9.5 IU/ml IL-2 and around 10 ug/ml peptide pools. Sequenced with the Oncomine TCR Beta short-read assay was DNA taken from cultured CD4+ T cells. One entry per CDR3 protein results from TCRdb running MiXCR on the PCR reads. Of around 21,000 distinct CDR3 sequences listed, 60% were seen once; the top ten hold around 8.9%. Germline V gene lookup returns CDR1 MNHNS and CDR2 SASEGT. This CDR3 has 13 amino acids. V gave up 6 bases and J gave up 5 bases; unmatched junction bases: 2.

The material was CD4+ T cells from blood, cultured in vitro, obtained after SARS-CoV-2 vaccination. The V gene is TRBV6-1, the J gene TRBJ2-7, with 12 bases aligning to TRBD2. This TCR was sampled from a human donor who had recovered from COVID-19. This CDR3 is CASRLAGGDEQYF. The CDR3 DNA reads TGTGCCAGCAGACTAGCGGGAGGCGACGAGCAGTACTTC.